Presented here are 12 T cell receptor beta chains from one specimen sequenced in a study of T cell repertoires in cytomegalovirus infection (dated by TCRdb to 2018 to 2020). The antigens these receptors bind are not known. The treatment or condition label for this specimen denotes: in vitro stimulation with specific CMV peptide epitopes to enrich CMV-specific T cells. The instrument given in TCRdb is Illumina HiSeq 1500. The public reads were run again by TCRdb, first through fastp at Q25 and then through MiXCR, and only productive beta chains were kept. Every CDR3 protein is listed once, alongside the most common genes and DNA of its rows. The sample table records 700,000 to 850,000 distinct CDR3 sequences; 32% of these occur just once. The top ten clones comprise 9.5% to 15% of the sample. The material was cultured CD8+ T cells from PBMCs, obtained from culture after CMV antigen stimulation. These receptors originate from a human donor in good health (CMV status not recorded). Some clones in this sample may be carry-over from other donors' samples.

This clonotype was found many times. The CDR3 here is CASSLEGIQETQYF. The CDR3 bases are TGTGCCAGCAGCTTAGAGGGGATCCAAGAGACCCAGTACTTC. The rearrangement joins TRBV7-8 to TRBJ2-5, with D perhaps matching TRBD1 (5 bases). CDR1 SGHVS and CDR2 FQNEAQ come from the germline V gene. V shed 1 base and J shed 1 base, with 7 bases lying between them. The length of the CDR3 is 14 residues. The full variable domain, rest sourced from reference TRBV7-8 and TRBJ2-5, is GAGVSQSPRYKVAKRGQDVALRCDPISGHVSLFWYQQALGQGPEFLTYFQNEAQLDKSGLPSDRFFAERPEGSVSTLKIQRTQQEDSAVYLCASSLEGIQETQYFGPGTRLLVL.

In nucleotides, the CDR3 is TGTGCCAGCAGCCCGGCCCCCTCGGCAATGTCCCAGCATTTT. It yields the protein CASSPAPSAMSQHF. The chain couples TRBV7-8 to TRBJ1-5, with no clear D. Germline loops: CDR1 SGHVS, CDR2 FQNEAQ. This CDR3 contains 14 residues. V lost 5 bases and J lost 11, with 19 bases in between.

The chain uses TRBV6-1 and TRBJ1-5, with D possibly TRBD1 on 5 matching bases. Between the trimmed V and J ends, which lost 6 bases and 1 base, there was a span of 13 bases. Germline CDR1 and CDR2: MNHNS and SASEGT. This CDR3 comprises 15 residues. The CDR3 region has the DNA TGTGCCAGCAGCGATCGGGACGTAAGCAATCAGCCCCAGCATTTT. Its protein product is CASSDRDVSNQPQHF.

The V and J genes are TRBV7-9 and TRBJ1-1; tentative D call: TRBD1 (5 bases). The V end lost 3 bases, the J end lost 4 bases, and 12 bases lay between the germline ends. Germline lookup yields CDR1 SEHNR and CDR2 FQNEAQ (reference sequence). The CDR3 length is 14 residues. CDR3: CASSFSGRGTEAFF. CDR3 bases: TGTGCCAGCAGCTTCTCAGGGAGAGGCACTGAAGCTTTCTTT.

The chain carries TRBV2 and TRBJ1-2; 7 bases agree with TRBD1. The V gene end was trimmed by 9 bases and the J gene end by 5 bases; junction bases not matched to a gene: 12. Germline V lookup: CDR1 SNHLY, CDR2 FYNNEI. This CDR3 comprises 14 residues. CDR3 in amino acids: CARTAPGTAYGYTF. The CDR3 DNA reads TGTGCCAGGACTGCGCCGGGGACAGCTTATGGCTACACCTTC.

The chain joins TRBV4-1 to TRBJ1-1; 10 bases agree with TRBD1. This CDR3 comprises 15 residues. Per germline, CDR1 MGHRA and CDR2 YSYEKL. Unmatched junction bases numbered 9, after V lost 6 bases and J lost 5 bases. The DNA for the CDR3 is TGCGCCAGCAGTCGCCTGGGACAGGGGTATACTGAAGCTTTCTTT. Translated, it gives CASSRLGQGYTEAFF.

This clonotype occurred once. This could be a read error, since a much larger clone is one nucleotide away. The chain links TRBV7-6 to TRBJ1-6; possibly TRBD1 for D (6 bases). The CDR3 extends over 18 amino acids. Deletions cut 8 bases from V and 0 bases from J, with 20 bases between. The germline V gene has CDR1 SGHVS and CDR2 FNYEAQ. The CDR3 is CASCPTPWGASYNSPLHF. The CDR3 DNA is TGTGCCAGCTGCCCTACGCCATGGGGGGCCTCCTATAATTCACCCCTCCACTTT. The full variable domain, its missing parts supplied by reference TRBV7-6 and TRBJ1-6, is GAGVSQSPRYKVTKRGQDVALRCDPISGHVSLYWYRQALGQGPEFLTYFNYEAQQDKSGLPNDRFSAERPEGSISTLTIQRTEQRDSAMYRCASCPTPWGASYNSPLHFGNGTRLTVT.

This sequence joins TRBV7-9 and TRBJ1-4, with D hard to call. In germline, CDR1 is SEHNR, CDR2 FQNEAQ (reference sequence). This CDR3 is 14 amino acids long. The V end was cut by 8 bases, the J end by 8 bases, with 18 bases between. The CDR3 spells CASGISVREEKLFF. The CDR3 DNA reads TGTGCCAGCGGTATCTCGGTGAGGGAAGAAAAACTGTTTTTT.

This chain uses TRBV7-2 with TRBJ1-3; D might be TRBD1 (6 bases). V lost 6 bases and J 0 bases, leaving 12 bases between the germline ends. There are 15 residues in the CDR3. The germline V gene encodes CDR1 SGHTA and CDR2 FQGNSA. The CDR3 loop is CASRAGEYSGNTIYF. The CDR3 region has the DNA TGTGCCAGCAGGGCAGGGGAATACTCTGGAAACACCATATATTTT.

In the case of this clonotype: A far bigger clonotype differs at one base, so this is likely a read error. The rearrangement joins TRBV7-2 to TRBJ1-2, with a weak D call TRBD1 (6 bases). The CDR3 is 13 amino acids. Germline-derived CDR1 and CDR2 are SGHTA and FQGNSA. V shed 1 base and J shed 8 bases, with 11 bases lying between them. The CDR3 region is CASSLGGLVGYTF. The CDR3 nucleotides read TGTGCCAGCAGCTTAGGGGGGCTGGTCGGCTACACCTTC.

The CDR3 is CASSFSTRSSYNEQFF. CDR3 DNA: TGTGCCAGCAGTTTCTCGACTCGAAGCTCCTACAATGAGCAGTTCTTC. The V gene is TRBV12-3 or TRBV12-4, the J gene TRBJ2-1; D not resolved. V was clipped by 3 bases and J by 0 bases, with 12 bases between them. The CDR3 length is 16 residues.

The CDR3 here is CATSDKLGGEVDQPQHF. The CDR3 coding sequence is TGTGCCACCAGTGACAAACTAGGGGGCGAGGTGGACCAGCCCCAGCATTTT. This chain connects TRBV24-1 to TRBJ1-5, with 7 bases that match TRBD1. Germline V lookup: CDR1 KGHDR, CDR2 SFDVKD. V dropped 4 bases and J dropped 7; count of bases not matched to a gene: 15. The CDR3 loop spans 17 amino acids.